This TCR beta chain stems from a study of molecular identifiers for immune sequencing clone quantification. The germline V gene has CDR1 LNHNV and CDR2 YYDKDF (reference sequence). V lost 3 bases, J lost 4 bases, and 16 bases lay in between. The CDR3 contains 16 residues. Preparation of naive CD8 libraries involved roughly 19,000 to 1,100,000 sorted cells and 10%, 30% or 50% RNA. TCRdb used MiXCR to reprocess the PCR reads, holding one entry per CDR3 protein. The sample contains about 640,000 distinct CDR3 sequences, nearly 20% of which appear only once. This clonotype showed up just a few times. Antigen: not known. Points from the study as a whole: Single-cell amounts of spiked Jurkat TCR RNA were reportedly detectable among about a million naive cells.

The V gene is TRBV15, the J gene TRBJ2-1; D gene ambiguous. The sequence was collected from a human donor in good health. Some libraries in this study had Jurkat cell RNA spiked in. Sequenced material: naive CD8+ T cells from blood, with Jurkat cell RNA spiked in. Subset in this sample: FACS-sorted CD8+CD4-CCR7+CD45RA+ naive T cells. CDR3 amino acids: CATSSPDPEPYNEQFF. CDR3 bases: TGTGCCACCAGCAGTCCCGACCCTGAACCTTACAATGAGCAGTTCTTC. Looking up the rest from reference TRBV15 and TRBJ2-1 gives the full variable domain: DAMVIQNPRYQVTQFGKPVTLSCSQTLNHNVMYWYQQKSSQAPKLLFHYYDKDFNNEADTPDNFQSRRPNTSFCFLDIRSPGLGDTAMYLCATSSPDPEPYNEQFFGPGTRLTVL.